Only a few counts were recorded for the clone carrying this TCR beta chain. The antigen remains undetermined. Expressed TCRB transcripts were sequenced after all isolated RNA was converted to cDNA. Generated by immunoSEQ multiplex PCR, the TCRdb table keeps only in-frame clones and is missing some. This table has 330,000 or so clones, around 13% appearing once. The sample is drawn from a study of beta chain features in type 1 diabetes. General study findings and limits: Type 1 diabetes patients had VDJ junctions that carried fewer insertions and more deletions. There was a moderate but significant shortening of TCRB CDR3s in all four CD4+ subsets of Type 1 diabetes patients.

The CDR3 is made up of 15 amino acids. The germline CDR1 and CDR2 sequences are ENHRY and SYGVKD. V was shortened by 7 bases and J by 0 bases, with 13 bases between the two germline ends. This clonotype was sampled from a woman aged 18 to 35 with type 1 diabetes. This chain joins TRBV10-3 and TRBJ1-3; unclear D gene. The sequenced sample consisted of naive CD4+ T cells from blood. CDR3 nucleotides: TGTGCCATCACCTCCGGACGGGACTCTGGAAACACCATATATTTT. This sequence encodes CAITSGRDSGNTIYF.